A single sample gave rise to the 24 T cell receptor beta chains below, sequenced in a study of a mutant IDH1 vaccine in newly diagnosed glioma. Time point indicated: baseline, week 1 (first vaccination visit). The treatment here: pre-vaccination baseline after standard-of-care therapy. The repertoire was sequenced with immunoSEQ multiplex PCR; TCRdb's copy has only in-frame clones and lacks some. The sample has about 50,000 clones, just over 85% seen once. The sequences come from PBMCs, collected from a glioma patient treated with radiotherapy, temozolomide or both. These receptor sequences come from a man aged 35 to 55 with glioma.

The chain is built from TRBV6-5 and TRBJ2-7, with 10 bases that match TRBD1. The CDR3 contains 15 residues. CDR1 and CDR2 (germline): MNHEY, SVGAGI. The junction had 5 bases not matched to a gene; V was cut back by 6 bases and J by 0 bases. DNA for the CDR3: TGTGCCAGCAGAAGCCGGGACAGGGGCTCCTACGAGCAGTACTTC. Translation gives CASRSRDRGSYEQYF.

This chain links TRBV19 with TRBJ2-2; the D is unclear. The CDR3 runs 14 residues. Germline loops: CDR1 LNHDA, CDR2 SQIVND (reference sequence). Trimming took off 5 bases at V and 2 bases at J, with 9 bases between the two ends. CDR3 amino acids: CASSRIPNTGELFF. CDR3 coding DNA: TGTGCCAGTAGTCGAATCCCTAACACCGGGGAGCTGTTTTTT.

This chain uses TRBV2 with TRBJ1-5; weak D call: TRBD1 (6 bases). There are 16 residues in the CDR3. Germline CDR1 SNHLY, CDR2 FYNNEI. The V end was cut by 4 bases, the J end by 1 base, with 14 bases between. DNA of the CDR3: TGTGCCAGCAGTGTTTTGAGGGGACAAAGCAATCAGCCCCAGCATTTT. Its protein product is CASSVLRGQSNQPQHF.

The J gene is TRBJ1-2, the V gene TRBV5-1; D is possibly TRBD1 (5 bases). The ends were cut back, 2 bases at V and 1 base at J, with 15 bases in the middle. The CDR3 contains 16 residues. The germline gives CDR1 SGHRS, CDR2 YFSETQ. DNA of the CDR3: TGCGCCAGCAGCTTAGGGGCCGGACGGGTTAACTATGGCTACACCTTC. Amino acids: CASSLGAGRVNYGYTF. Using reference TRBV5-1 and TRBJ1-2 for the parts outside the CDR3, the full variable domain is KAGVTQTPRYLIKTRGQQVTLSCSPISGHRSVSWYQQTPGQGLQFLFEYFSETQRNKGNFPGRFSGRQFSNSRSEMNVSTLELGDSALYLCASSLGAGRVNYGYTFGSGTRLTVV.

The DNA for the CDR3 is TGTGCCAGCAGCTTGACTAGCGGAACAGATACGCAGTATTTT. This encodes CASSLTSGTDTQYF. The chain uses TRBV7-2 and TRBJ2-3; 9 bases match TRBD2. CDR1 is SGHTA and CDR2 is FQGNSA in the germline V gene. This CDR3 is built from 14 residues. The junction had 1 base not matched to a gene; V was cut back by 3 bases and J by 3 bases.

The chain joins TRBV5-1 to TRBJ2-2; 9 bases are a match to TRBD1. The V segment lost 4 bases and the J segment 7 bases; nucleotides outside the gene matches: 8. The germline CDR1 and CDR2 sequences are SGHRS and YFSETQ. The CDR3 has 15 residues. In nucleotides, the CDR3 is TGCGCCAGCAGCGCCCCGGGACAGGGTATCGGGGAGCTGTTTTTT. Translation gives CASSAPGQGIGELFF. The full variable domain, rest sourced from reference TRBV5-1 and TRBJ2-2, is KAGVTQTPRYLIKTRGQQVTLSCSPISGHRSVSWYQQTPGQGLQFLFEYFSETQRNKGNFPGRFSGRQFSNSRSEMNVSTLELGDSALYLCASSAPGQGIGELFFGEGSRLTVL.

V usage is TRBV19 and J usage is TRBJ2-3; a weak D match, TRBD2 (6 bases). The germline V gene has CDR1 LNHDA and CDR2 SQIVND (reference sequence). V lost 3 bases and J lost 5, with 12 bases in between. The CDR3 length is 14 residues. The CDR3 loop reads CASSMGGGLDTQYF. In DNA form, the CDR3 reads TGTGCCAGTAGTATGGGAGGCGGGTTAGATACGCAGTATTTT.

The chain carries TRBV5-1 and TRBJ1-4, with D possibly being TRBD1 (5 bases). Trimming took 4 bases from V and 3 from J, leaving 10 bases between them. The CDR3 runs 14 residues. Germline-derived CDR1 and CDR2 are SGHRS and YFSETQ. In DNA, the CDR3 is TGCGCCAGCAGCCAAGACAGTGCTAATGAAAAACTGTTTTTT. Its translation: CASSQDSANEKLFF.

V and J are TRBV29-1 and TRBJ2-5, with 9 bases identical to TRBD1. Germline V gives CDR1 SQVTM, CDR2 ANQGSEA. This CDR3 has 13 amino acids. CDR3: CSFTGGGEETQYF. DNA of the CDR3: TGCAGTTTCACAGGGGGCGGGGAAGAGACCCAGTACTTC.

The rearrangement links TRBV10-1 to TRBJ2-7, with D unresolved. This CDR3 has 16 residues. The germline V gene encodes CDR1 WNHNN and CDR2 SYGVQD (reference sequence). V shed 0 bases and J shed 3 bases, with 15 bases lying between them. As DNA, the CDR3 is TGCGCCAGCAGTGAGTCGACCCGGAAGGAGAACTACGAGCAGTACTTC. This translates into CASSESTRKENYEQYF.

This sequence joins TRBV4-1 and TRBJ1-5; the D is unclear. V lost 0 bases, J lost 2 bases, and 2 bases lay in between. This CDR3 comprises 13 residues. Germline V gives CDR1 MGHRA, CDR2 YSYEKL. CDR3 sequence reads: CASSQDRNQPQHF. DNA of the CDR3: TGCGCCAGCAGCCAAGACCGCAATCAGCCCCAGCATTTT.

The V gene is TRBV7-9, the J gene TRBJ1-1; D not resolved. Germline values: CDR1 SEHNR, CDR2 FQNEAQ (reference sequence). V was pared by 3 bases and J by 7 bases, with 12 bases between. There are 13 residues in the CDR3. The CDR3 is CASSFGGSDEAFF. In DNA form, the CDR3 reads TGTGCCAGCAGCTTTGGAGGCAGTGATGAAGCTTTCTTT.

This clone was detected only once. The V and J genes are TRBV4-2 and TRBJ2-7; 10 bases are a match to TRBD2. The length of the CDR3 is 17 residues. The trim removed 5 bases at V and 2 bases at J, leaving 12 bases unmatched. Per germline, CDR1 LGHNA and CDR2 YNFKEQ. As DNA, the CDR3 is TGTGCCAGCAGCTCTACGGCCCTAGCGGGAGTCCCCTACGAGCAGTACTTC. It codes for CASSSTALAGVPYEQYF.

The chain combines TRBV7-9 with TRBJ1-1, with unresolved D. Per germline, CDR1 SEHNR and CDR2 FQNEAQ (reference sequence). V was clipped by 0 bases and J by 2 bases, with 7 bases between them. The CDR3 extends over 14 amino acids. The CDR3 loop is CASSLAPRNTEAFF. CDR3 coding DNA: TGTGCCAGCAGCTTAGCGCCAAGAAACACTGAAGCTTTCTTT.

The V and J genes are TRBV5-1 and TRBJ1-2; 7 nucleotides agree with TRBD1. This CDR3 has 14 amino acids. After removal of 4 bases from V and 2 bases from J, the junction contained 5 bases not matched to a gene. The germline V gene encodes CDR1 SGHRS and CDR2 YFSETQ. The CDR3 nucleotides are TGCGCCAGCAGCACACTGACAGGGAACTATGGCTACACCTTC. Translated, it gives CASSTLTGNYGYTF.

This sequence joins TRBV7-2 and TRBJ2-2, with 11 bases matching TRBD2. Per the germline V gene, CDR1 is SGHTA and CDR2 is FQGNSA. This CDR3 has 18 residues. Trimming removed 2 bases from V and 8 bases from J; junction bases left unmatched: 13. CDR3 amino acids: CASSLSPLAGGPIGELFF. In nucleotides, the CDR3 is TGTGCCAGCAGCTTATCCCCCTTAGCGGGAGGGCCTATTGGGGAGCTGTTTTTT.

V gene TRBV19 combines with J gene TRBJ1-5, with 9 bases lining up with TRBD1. V shed 3 bases, J shed 7 bases, and the junction held 10 bases outside the gene matches. The CDR3 runs 16 residues. CDR1 and CDR2 (germline): LNHDA, SQIVND (reference sequence). CDR3 region: CASSIEQGAPGQPQHF. The CDR3 DNA follows: TGTGCCAGTAGTATTGAACAGGGGGCCCCGGGACAGCCCCAGCATTTT.

In its sample, this clone was seen a few times. The V and J genes are TRBV2 and TRBJ2-7; the D gene is possibly TRBD2 (5 bases). This CDR3 is 13 amino acids long. Germline CDR1 and CDR2: SNHLY and FYNNEI. The germline V and J ends were trimmed by 1 base and 3 bases, with 7 bases remaining between them. For the CDR3, the DNA is TGTGCCAGCAGTGAAGAAACTAGCTACGAGCAGTACTTC. Translated: CASSEETSYEQYF.

This rearrangement joins TRBV18 to TRBJ1-1; D unresolved. V dropped 2 bases and J dropped 2 bases, with 9 bases sitting between them. The germline V gene has CDR1 KGHSH and CDR2 LQKENI. The CDR3 is 14 amino acids. The CDR3 sequence: CASSPIGDNTEAFF. The CDR3 coding sequence is TGTGCCAGCTCACCAATAGGCGACAACACTGAAGCTTTCTTT.

The CDR3 reads CASQQGYSYEQYF. The DNA for the CDR3 is TGTGCCAGTCAACAGGGTTACTCCTACGAGCAGTACTTC. The chain combines TRBV6-5 with TRBJ2-7; maybe TRBD1 (6 bases). Trimming shortened V by 9 bases and J by 0 bases, and 12 bases separated the two germline ends. CDR3 length equals 13 residues. CDR1 is MNHEY, CDR2 SVGAGI, per germline.

The chain links TRBV5-1 to TRBJ2-1; TRBD2 is a possible D gene (6 bases). Trimming shortened V by 6 bases and J by 0 bases, and 7 bases separated the two germline ends. The CDR3 spans 13 residues. Germline V gives CDR1 SGHRS, CDR2 YFSETQ. The CDR3 loop reads CASTSDSYNEQFF. For the CDR3, the DNA is TGCGCCAGCACTAGCGACTCCTACAATGAGCAGTTCTTC.

The gene calls are TRBV2 and TRBJ1-2; TRBD1 is a possible D gene (5 bases). The germline CDR1 and CDR2 sequences are SNHLY and FYNNEI. Trimming left V 4 bases short and J 5 bases short, with 11 bases between. The CDR3 has 13 residues. The CDR3 DNA follows: TGTGCCAGCAGTGCCGGGACCGCGTATGGCTACACCTTC. Its translation is CASSAGTAYGYTF.

V usage is TRBV2 and J usage is TRBJ2-1; tentative D call: TRBD1 (8 bases). The CDR3 has 14 amino acids. V lost 6 bases and J lost 10, with 19 bases in between. Germline values: CDR1 SNHLY, CDR2 FYNNEI. Here the CDR3 reads CASSQRTGTIEQFF. The CDR3, as DNA: TGTGCCAGCAGCCAACGGACAGGGACTATCGAGCAGTTCTTC.

The DNA for the CDR3 is TGCAGCGTTTCCGGGACAGCTTATAGCTCCTACGAGCAGTACTTC. As protein: CSVSGTAYSSYEQYF. This sequence joins TRBV29-1 and TRBJ2-7; TRBD1 matches 7 bases. Germline V CDR1 and CDR2: SQVTM, ANQGSEA. This CDR3 comprises 15 residues. The ends lost 5 bases at V and 0 bases at J; junction bases unmatched: 10.